The rows below give T cell receptor beta chains drawn from one sample of a study of sequential checkpoint blockade in melanoma. Method: immunoSEQ multiplex PCR; TCRdb's copy keeps in-frame clones and lacks some. Seen here are 25,000 to 35,000 clones, 86% observed once, and the top ten hold about a fifth. The starting material was CD8+ T cells sorted from blood (inferred from file names), obtained from a patient given nivolumab and ipilimumab in sequence. The receptors here all came from a human donor with melanoma. Both conserved end residues are part of each CDR3. Each record gives: D gene, clone size, V gene, J gene, CDR3 protein, CDR3 DNA. The D gene is left open where the match is weak. The size field is filled for only some rows; it gives once, few, many or a size class.

d_gene: .; abundance: .; v_gene: TRBV5-1; j_gene: TRBJ2-7; CDR3aa: CASSLGRGARYEQYF; CDR3nt: TGCGCCAGCAGCCTGGGACGGGGGGCGCGGTACGAGCAGTACTTC
d_gene: TRBD1; abundance: .; v_gene: TRBV30; j_gene: TRBJ1-1; CDR3aa: CAWSTPGQGAVGTEAFF; CDR3nt: TGTGCCTGGAGTACTCCGGGACAGGGGGCGGTAGGCACTGAAGCTTTCTTT
d_gene: TRBD2; abundance: .; v_gene: TRBV11-2; j_gene: TRBJ2-2; CDR3aa: CASSLRGLAGGPAGELFF; CDR3nt: TGTGCCAGCAGCCTCAGGGGACTAGCGGGAGGGCCCGCCGGGGAGCTGTTTTTT
d_gene: .; abundance: .; v_gene: TRBV7-9; j_gene: TRBJ2-7; CDR3aa: CASSPHRVGYEQYF; CDR3nt: TGTGCCAGCAGCCCCCACAGGGTTGGCTACGAGCAGTACTTC
d_gene: .; abundance: .; v_gene: TRBV7-9; j_gene: TRBJ1-2; CDR3aa: CASSYGGIRAGYTF; CDR3nt: TGTGCCAGCAGCTACGGGGGAATCAGGGCTGGCTACACCTTC
d_gene: TRBD1; abundance: .; v_gene: TRBV28; j_gene: TRBJ1-4; CDR3aa: CASRAGQALGEKLFF; CDR3nt: TGTGCCAGCAGAGCAGGACAGGCTTTGGGAGAAAAACTGTTTTTT
d_gene: .; abundance: .; v_gene: TRBV4-2; j_gene: TRBJ1-2; CDR3aa: CASSHRDGGRPYGYTF; CDR3nt: TGTGCCAGCAGCCACCGCGACGGGGGGCGCCCCTATGGCTACACCTTC
d_gene: .; abundance: .; v_gene: TRBV4-3; j_gene: TRBJ2-5; CDR3aa: CASSQEAGSIKTQYF; CDR3nt: TGCGCCAGCAGCCAAGAGGCGGGCAGTATCAAGACCCAGTACTTC
d_gene: TRBD2; abundance: .; v_gene: TRBV9; j_gene: TRBJ2-7; CDR3aa: CASSLGLAGGGNEQYF; CDR3nt: TGTGCCAGCAGCCTGGGACTAGCGGGAGGGGGCAACGAGCAGTACTTC
d_gene: .; abundance: .; v_gene: TRBV9; j_gene: TRBJ2-5; CDR3aa: CASSGGLPQKYF; CDR3nt: TGTGCCAGCAGCGGCGGACTCCCGCAAAAGTACTTC
d_gene: TRBD1; abundance: .; v_gene: TRBV27; j_gene: TRBJ1-6; CDR3aa: CASSTGTGGENSPLHF; CDR3nt: TGTGCCAGCAGTACGGGGACAGGGGGCGAGAATTCACCCCTCCACTTT
d_gene: .; abundance: .; v_gene: TRBV7-9; j_gene: TRBJ1-2; CDR3aa: CASSLGGAPGYTF; CDR3nt: TGTGCCAGCAGCTTAGGAGGTGCTCCCGGCTACACCTTC
d_gene: .; abundance: .; v_gene: TRBV7-6; j_gene: TRBJ2-5; CDR3aa: CASSLQGLRETQYF; CDR3nt: TGTGCCAGCAGCTTACAGGGGTTACGAGAGACCCAGTACTTC
d_gene: .; abundance: .; v_gene: TRBV10-1; j_gene: TRBJ2-3; CDR3aa: CASSVTRESLDTQYF; CDR3nt: TGCGCCAGCAGTGTTACAAGGGAGTCGCTCGATACGCAGTATTTT
d_gene: TRBD2; abundance: .; v_gene: TRBV13; j_gene: TRBJ2-7; CDR3aa: CASSLGLAEYEQYF; CDR3nt: TGTGCCAGCAGCTTAGGGCTAGCGGAGTACGAGCAGTACTTC
d_gene: TRBD1; abundance: .; v_gene: TRBV7-9; j_gene: TRBJ2-7; CDR3aa: CASSLAGTAPSYEQYF; CDR3nt: TGTGCCAGCAGCTTAGCGGGGACAGCACCATCCTACGAGCAGTACTTC
d_gene: TRBD2; abundance: medium-sized; v_gene: TRBV7-9; j_gene: TRBJ2-3; CDR3aa: CATGGITDTQYF; CDR3nt: TGTGCTACGGGAGGGATCACAGATACGCAGTATTTT
d_gene: .; abundance: .; v_gene: TRBV9; j_gene: TRBJ2-2; CDR3aa: CASSVVSFGELFF; CDR3nt: TGTGCCAGCAGCGTAGTTAGCTTCGGGGAGCTGTTTTTT
d_gene: .; abundance: .; v_gene: TRBV5-4; j_gene: TRBJ2-1; CDR3aa: CASSLLREQFF; CDR3nt: TGTGCCAGCAGCTTGTTGCGTGAGCAGTTCTTC
d_gene: TRBD2; abundance: .; v_gene: TRBV5-6; j_gene: TRBJ2-2; CDR3aa: CASSQGLAGLAGELFF; CDR3nt: TGTGCCAGCAGCCAGGGACTAGCGGGGCTGGCCGGGGAGCTGTTTTTT
d_gene: .; abundance: .; v_gene: TRBV28; j_gene: TRBJ2-7; CDR3aa: CASSPQGYEQYF; CDR3nt: TGTGCCAGCAGTCCGCAGGGGTACGAGCAGTACTTC
d_gene: TRBD2; abundance: .; v_gene: TRBV4-3; j_gene: TRBJ2-2; CDR3aa: CASSQLLAANTGELFF; CDR3nt: TGCGCCAGCAGCCAATTACTAGCGGCGAACACCGGGGAGCTGTTTTTT
d_gene: TRBD2; abundance: .; v_gene: TRBV27; j_gene: TRBJ2-5; CDR3aa: CASSRRGGAGLRETQYF; CDR3nt: TGTGCCAGCTCAAGGAGGGGAGGGGCCGGTTTGAGGGAGACCCAGTACTTC
d_gene: TRBD1; abundance: once; v_gene: TRBV6-4; j_gene: TRBJ2-1; CDR3aa: CASSAFWDSRDNEQFF; CDR3nt: TGTGCCAGCAGTGCCTTCTGGGACAGCCGAGACAATGAGCAGTTCTTC
d_gene: .; abundance: .; v_gene: TRBV10-2; j_gene: TRBJ1-5; CDR3aa: CASSGRTASDNQPQHF; CDR3nt: TGCGCCAGCAGTGGACGGACAGCTTCAGACAATCAGCCCCAGCATTTT
d_gene: .; abundance: .; v_gene: TRBV28; j_gene: TRBJ1-5; CDR3aa: CASSFEGLYSNQPQHF; CDR3nt: TGTGCCAGCAGTTTCGAGGGACTCTATAGCAATCAGCCCCAGCATTTT
d_gene: TRBD2; abundance: .; v_gene: TRBV10-3; j_gene: TRBJ2-7; CDR3aa: CAIQESFSGGYEQYF; CDR3nt: TGTGCCATCCAAGAGTCTTTCAGCGGGGGCTACGAGCAGTACTTC
d_gene: .; abundance: once; v_gene: TRBV19; j_gene: TRBJ1-4; CDR3aa: CASSIGGEKLFF; CDR3nt: TGTGCCAGTAGTATTGGAGGTGAAAAACTGTTTTTT
d_gene: .; abundance: .; v_gene: TRBV4-3; j_gene: TRBJ1-1; CDR3aa: CASSQDRRADTEAFF; CDR3nt: TGCGCCAGCAGCCAAGATCGCAGGGCCGACACTGAAGCTTTCTTT
d_gene: TRBD2; abundance: .; v_gene: TRBV7-9; j_gene: TRBJ2-1; CDR3aa: CASTGRTGQTSGRVDEQFF; CDR3nt: TGTGCCAGCACCGGTAGGACGGGGCAGACTAGCGGGAGAGTCGATGAGCAGTTCTTC
d_gene: TRBD1; abundance: .; v_gene: TRBV7-9; j_gene: TRBJ1-2; CDR3aa: CASSFRQGVNYGYTF; CDR3nt: TGTGCCAGCAGCTTTAGACAGGGAGTTAACTATGGCTACACCTTC
d_gene: TRBD1; abundance: .; v_gene: TRBV15; j_gene: TRBJ2-5; CDR3aa: CATSRTGGNQETQYF; CDR3nt: TGTGCCACCAGCAGGACAGGGGGCAACCAAGAGACCCAGTACTTC
d_gene: .; abundance: .; v_gene: TRBV27; j_gene: TRBJ2-4; CDR3aa: CASSSLTPRGAKNIQYF; CDR3nt: TGTGCCAGCAGTTCTCTAACGCCCCGGGGAGCCAAAAACATTCAGTACTTC
d_gene: TRBD1; abundance: .; v_gene: TRBV7-9; j_gene: TRBJ2-7; CDR3aa: CASSFSVTGAEQYF; CDR3nt: TGTGCCAGCAGCTTTTCTGTCACAGGGGCCGAGCAGTACTTC
d_gene: .; abundance: .; v_gene: TRBV5-6; j_gene: TRBJ1-1; CDR3aa: CASSSGGWNPWAFF; CDR3nt: TGTGCCAGCAGCTCGGGGGGGTGGAACCCGTGGGCTTTCTTT
d_gene: .; abundance: .; v_gene: TRBV7-9; j_gene: TRBJ2-2; CDR3aa: CASSPGSRAGELFF; CDR3nt: TGTGCCAGCAGTCCAGGGTCACGAGCCGGGGAGCTGTTTTTT